This T cell receptor beta chain appears in the sequencing data of a study of blood T cells in healthy people across ages. Findings and caveats of the study: PBMCs left unsorted prevented a conclusive naive versus antigen-experienced comparison.

This clonotype was seen many times. Its antigen is not identified. The V and J ends lost 2 bases and 6 bases respectively, with 6 bases between them. From germline, CDR1 is SGHTA and CDR2 FQGTGA. There are 12 residues in the CDR3. A J-beta primer mix and a sample-barcoded 5' primer were used in a second PCR of roughly 6 to 11 cycles. MiXCR, applied by TCRdb to the 5' RACE reads, yields one record per CDR3 protein. The sample has 750,000 to 950,000 distinct CDR3 sequences, approximately 55% seen once. The clonotype comes from an elderly man in good health. V usage is TRBV7-3 and J usage is TRBJ2-3; D unresolved. The sample consisted of blood. Written as DNA, the CDR3 is TGTGCCAGCAGCTTAGGGCTGGATACGCAGTATTTT. Its protein is CASSLGLDTQYF. Using reference TRBV7-3 and TRBJ2-3 for the parts outside the CDR3, the full variable domain is GAGVSQTPSNKVTEKGKYVELRCDPISGHTALYWYRQSLGQGPEFLIYFQGTGAADDSGLPNDRFFAVRPEGSVSTLKIQRTERGDSAVYLCASSLGLDTQYFGPGTRLTVL.